This passage covers 32 T cell receptor beta chains from one sample sequenced in a study of T-cell reconstitution after alpha-beta-depleted transplantation in children. Library preparation (for TCRbeta) was performed with unique molecular identifiers. TCRdb reprocessed the PCR reads with MiXCR, giving one entry per CDR3 protein. This sample has roughly 100,000 distinct CDR3 sequences, with 4.5% to 7.5% found just once. This sample comprised PBMCs, mostly from graft donor cells, obtained 60 days after TCRalphabeta/CD19-depleted stem cell transplant. These receptors came from a female patient between 2 and 10 years old who had a stem cell transplant for Fanconi anemia, so the T cells may come from the graft donor.

In this sample, this clonotype turned up many times. The chain joins TRBV7-8 to TRBJ2-7; 8 positions agree with TRBD1. Germline V CDR1 and CDR2: SGHVS, FQNEAQ. The CDR3 spans 15 residues. V dropped 0 bases and J dropped 4; count of bases not matched to a gene: 5. Here the CDR3 reads CASSLARTGSYEQYF. The CDR3 DNA sequence: TGTGCCAGCAGCTTAGCTAGGACAGGGAGTTACGAGCAGTACTTC.

This clonotype was observed at least ten times. This chain joins TRBV29-1 and TRBJ1-5; 8 positions agree with TRBD1. The CDR3 contains 14 residues. Germline values: CDR1 SQVTM, CDR2 ANQGSEA. The J segment lost 2 bases and the V segment lost 6 bases, leaving 6 bases of the junction unmatched. The CDR3 DNA is TGCAGCGTACAAACAGGGGGTGGCAATCAGCCCCAGCATTTT. This codes for CSVQTGGGNQPQHF. Using reference TRBV29-1 and TRBJ1-5 for the parts outside the CDR3, the full variable domain is SAVISQKPSRDICQRGTSLTIQCQVDSQVTMMFWYRQQPGQSLTLIATANQGSEATYESGFVIDKFPISRPNLTFSTLTVSNMSPEDSSIYLCSVQTGGGNQPQHFGDGTRLSIL.

The V and J genes are TRBV20-1 and TRBJ1-2; 7 bases agree with TRBD1. V lost 3 bases, J lost 1 base, and 14 bases stayed unmatched. Per germline, CDR1 DFQATT and CDR2 SNEGSKA (reference sequence). The CDR3 spans 17 residues. For the CDR3, the DNA is TGCAGTGCTAGCGCCACTCGGGACAGCTCTCATAACTATGGCTACACCTTC. Amino acid sequence: CSASATRDSSHNYGYTF.

V is TRBV12-3 or TRBV12-4 and J is TRBJ2-6; D is perhaps TRBD1 (6 bases). The CDR3 is made up of 19 amino acids. Trimming took 8 bases from V and 0 from J, leaving 23 bases between them. The CDR3 here is CASCRYLRGTNSGANVLTF. The CDR3 nucleotides read TGTGCCAGCTGTCGTTACCTCAGGGGCACAAACTCTGGGGCCAACGTCCTGACTTTC.

This clonotype appeared many times. This sequence joins TRBV10-3 and TRBJ2-7; 9 nucleotides line up with TRBD1. The CDR3 has 19 amino acids. The V and J ends lost 3 bases and 0 bases, in that order; junction bases with no gene match: 15. Germline CDR1 ENHRY, CDR2 SYGVKD. CDR3 bases: TGTGCCATCAGTGACCCTGCCGGGACAGGGAGTGATTTCTCCTACGAGCAGTACTTC. Translation: CAISDPAGTGSDFSYEQYF.

In its sample, this clonotype was seen many times. This chain connects TRBV28 to TRBJ1-2, with TRBD1 matching 8 bases. V lost 10 bases and J lost 8; bases outside the gene matches: 9. The CDR3 has 12 amino acids. From germline, CDR1 is MDHEN and CDR2 SYDVKM. CDR3 loop: CAIDRTGLGYTF. As DNA, the CDR3 is TGTGCCATCGACCGGACAGGGCTCGGCTACACCTTC.

By share of the sample, this clonotype is medium-sized. This sequence joins TRBV29-1 and TRBJ2-7; D is perhaps TRBD1 (5 bases). V lost 4 bases, J lost 4 bases, and 11 bases lay in between. The germline V gene has CDR1 SQVTM and CDR2 ANQGSEA. The length of the CDR3 is 12 residues. The CDR3 coding sequence is TGCAGCGTTGTAGACAGTCTGTACGAGCAGTACTTC. Residues: CSVVDSLYEQYF.

There are a few counts of this clonotype. This chain connects TRBV6-1 to TRBJ2-7; 8 bases fit TRBD2. Germline V gene lookup returns CDR1 MNHNS and CDR2 SASEGT. The CDR3 is made up of 15 amino acids. Germline trimming cut 6 bases from V and 0 bases from J; bases unmatched to any gene: 7. The CDR3 region has the DNA TGTGCCAGCAGCCGACTAGCGACTTTCTCCTACGAGCAGTACTTC. Translated, it gives CASSRLATFSYEQYF.

This rearrangement joins TRBV9 to TRBJ2-2, with D uncertain. The CDR3 consists of 16 residues. CDR1 SGDLS and CDR2 YYNGEE come from the germline V gene. With 2 bases removed from V and 2 bases from J, the gap between germline ends came to 13 bases. The CDR3 reads CASSVYHRPNTGELFF. The CDR3 coding sequence is TGTGCCAGCAGCGTTTACCACCGGCCCAACACCGGGGAGCTGTTTTTT.

This clonotype was seen a few times. The chain recombines TRBV18 with TRBJ2-7, with TRBD1 as a possible D gene (5 bases). Trimming removed 4 bases from V and 2 bases from J, with 18 bases in between. This CDR3 has 16 residues. From germline, CDR1 is KGHSH and CDR2 LQKENI. The CDR3 DNA reads as TGTGCCAGCTCACTAAACACGATCATAGGGGCCTACGAGCAGTACTTC. It encodes CASSLNTIIGAYEQYF.

This clonotype was recorded many times. The rearrangement joins TRBV6-4 to TRBJ2-2, with D perhaps TRBD1 (5 bases). This CDR3 contains 13 residues. Germline V gene sequence: CDR1 MRHNA, CDR2 SNTAGT. V shed 5 bases and J shed 3 bases, with 7 bases lying between them. Here the CDR3 reads CASSSRDTGELFF. For the CDR3, the DNA is TGTGCCAGCAGTAGCAGGGACACCGGGGAGCTGTTTTTT.

This clonotype showed up many times. The CDR3 bases are TGCAGTGCGACCTCAGGGGCAAACTATGGCTACACCTTC. Translating gives CSATSGANYGYTF. V is TRBV20-1 and J is TRBJ1-2, with a possible D match to TRBD1 (6 bases). The CDR3 loop spans 13 amino acids. Trimming stripped 6 bases from V and 2 bases from J, with 13 bases between. Germline values: CDR1 DFQATT, CDR2 SNEGSKA (reference sequence).

This chain links TRBV28 with TRBJ1-1, with a possible D match to TRBD1 (5 bases). The germline V gene has CDR1 MDHEN and CDR2 SYDVKM. The CDR3 is made up of 14 amino acids. V was cut by 6 bases and J by 3 bases, with 14 bases left in between. In DNA, the CDR3 is TGTGCCAGCAGCTTAAGCGGGGGGTACACTGAAGCTTTCTTT. This translates into CASSLSGGYTEAFF.

This clonotype has a count of ten or more. The rearrangement links TRBV20-1 to TRBJ2-3; D remains ambiguous. The CDR3 extends over 14 amino acids. Germline V CDR1 and CDR2: DFQATT, SNEGSKA (reference sequence). With 6 bases removed from V and 2 bases from J, the gap between germline ends came to 15 bases. CDR3 loop: CSADGGPTTDTQYF. The CDR3 DNA reads TGCAGTGCGGATGGTGGGCCCACCACAGATACGCAGTATTTT.

V gene TRBV3-1 combines with J gene TRBJ2-2; 8 bases agree with TRBD2. J lost 2 bases, V lost 7 bases, and 9 bases had no gene match. CDR1 is LGHDT, CDR2 YNNKEL, per germline (reference sequence). The CDR3 runs to 16 residues. In DNA, the CDR3 is TGTGCCAGCACTCCCCGGGGGGGACCTAACACCGGGGAGCTGTTTTTT. Protein product: CASTPRGGPNTGELFF.

This clonotype was detected ten times or more. The chain combines TRBV27 with TRBJ2-1; no definite D call. This CDR3 has 15 residues. Trimming left V 2 bases short and J 1 base short, with 9 bases between. Germline CDR1 is MNHEY and CDR2 is SMNVEV (reference sequence). Written as DNA, the CDR3 is TGTGCCAGCAGTTTAGTAATGATGTCCTACAATGAGCAGTTCTTC. This encodes CASSLVMMSYNEQFF.

This clonotype was recorded at least ten times. This rearrangement joins TRBV18 to TRBJ2-1, with TRBD1 matching over 8 bases. The length of the CDR3 is 14 residues. The junction had 1 base not matched to a gene; V was cut back by 1 base and J by 5 bases. In germline, CDR1 is KGHSH, CDR2 LQKENI. The CDR3 DNA is TGTGCCAGCTCACCACGACAGGGGCACAATGAGCAGTTCTTC. Translated: CASSPRQGHNEQFF.

This clonotype was picked up a small number of times. V gene TRBV5-5 combines with J gene TRBJ2-7; 7 nucleotides line up with TRBD2. V lost 4 bases, J lost 2 bases, and 6 bases stayed unmatched. This CDR3 comprises 14 residues. Germline V gene lookup returns CDR1 SGHKS and CDR2 YYEKEE (reference sequence). The DNA of the CDR3 is TGTGCCAGCAGCCCGGGGGGTTTGGCCTACGAGCAGTACTTC. It encodes CASSPGGLAYEQYF.

This clonotype was seen more than once but under ten times. This sequence joins TRBV18 and TRBJ1-5; 8 positions agree with TRBD1. V shed 2 bases, J shed 6 bases, and the junction held 3 bases outside the gene matches. This CDR3 comprises 14 residues. Germline CDR1 and CDR2: KGHSH and LQKENI. CDR3 nucleotide sequence: TGTGCCAGCTCACCAATCGACAGGGGTCAGCCCCAGCATTTT. Translation gives CASSPIDRGQPQHF.

In this sample, this clonotype turned up many times. V usage is TRBV7-2 and J usage is TRBJ2-5; 9 bases match TRBD2. Trimming took 5 bases from V and 5 from J; bases not matched to a gene: 6. The CDR3 is 14 residues long. The germline V gene encodes CDR1 SGHTA and CDR2 FQGNSA. As DNA, the CDR3 is TGTGCCAGCAGCCCCCTAGCGGGGAAGGAGACCCAGTACTTC. Protein product: CASSPLAGKETQYF.

This clonotype was observed at least ten times. The chain has TRBV6-1 and TRBJ2-1; 9 nucleotides agree with TRBD1. The CDR3 is made up of 14 amino acids. Per germline, CDR1 MNHNS and CDR2 SASEGT. Trimming cost V 7 bases and J 7 bases; bases outside gene matches: 8. The CDR3 region is CASKPGTGRNEQFF. The CDR3 bases are TGTGCCAGCAAACCCGGGACAGGGAGGAATGAGCAGTTCTTC.

This clonotype was counted at least ten times. V usage is TRBV9 and J usage is TRBJ1-2; D unclear. The germline gives CDR1 SGDLS, CDR2 YYNGEE. CDR3 length: 14 residues. V was trimmed by 0 bases and J by 0 bases, leaving 6 bases between them. CDR3 coding DNA: TGTGCCAGCAGCGTAGGGAACCCTAACTATGGCTACACCTTC. It is translated as CASSVGNPNYGYTF. Looking up the rest from reference TRBV9 and TRBJ1-2 gives the full variable domain: DSGVTQTPKHLITATGQRVTLRCSPRSGDLSVYWYQQSLDQGLQFLIQYYNGEERAKGNILERFSAQQFPDLHSELNLSSLELGDSALYFCASSVGNPNYGYTFGSGTRLTVV.

V is TRBV18 and J is TRBJ2-1; the D gene is possibly TRBD2 (6 bases). The CDR3 has 15 amino acids. Deletions cut 0 bases from V and 7 bases from J, with 13 bases between. The germline V gene encodes CDR1 KGHSH and CDR2 LQKENI. For the CDR3, the DNA is TGTGCCAGCTCACCACCGCGGGGCCCTGGGAATGAGCAGTTCTTC. This sequence encodes CASSPPRGPGNEQFF. Combining the CDR3 with reference TRBV18 and TRBJ2-1 gives the whole variable domain NAGVMQNPRHLVRRRGQEARLRCSPMKGHSHVYWYRQLPEEGLKFMVYLQKENIIDESGMPKERFSAEFPKEGPSILRIQQVVRGDSAAYFCASSPPRGPGNEQFFGPGTRLTVL.

This clonotype has a count of ten or more. The rearrangement joins TRBV3-1 to TRBJ2-6; maybe TRBD1 (5 bases). The V gene lost 1 base and the J gene lost 4 bases, with 8 bases spanning the gap. This CDR3 region has 15 residues. The germline CDR1 and CDR2 sequences are LGHDT and YNNKEL (reference sequence). CDR3 sequence (DNA): TGTGCCAGCAGCCAAGCAGGGTTCGGGGCCAACGTCCTGACTTTC. Protein sequence: CASSQAGFGANVLTF.

The rearrangement uses TRBV7-3 and TRBJ1-6, with D possibly matching TRBD1 (6 bases). The ends were cut back, 4 bases at V and 10 bases at J, with 14 bases in the middle. CDR3 size: 14 residues. Germline V gene data show CDR1 as SGHTA and CDR2 as FQGTGA. The CDR3 region is CASSSSGGRSPLHF. The CDR3 DNA sequence: TGTGCCAGCAGCTCGAGCGGGGGGCGCTCACCCCTCCACTTT.

The chain is built from TRBV11-3 and TRBJ2-5; 13 bases fit TRBD2. The CDR3 has 16 amino acids. Unmatched junction bases numbered 4, after V lost 1 base and J lost 5 bases. In germline, CDR1 is SGHNT, CDR2 YENEEA. The chain's CDR3 is CASSLVGLAGRETQYF. Here the CDR3 DNA reads TGTGCCAGCAGCTTAGTGGGACTAGCGGGGAGGGAGACCCAGTACTTC.

CDR3 nucleotides: TGCAGTGCTAGTGGAGTTAGCGGGAGCTACGAGCAGTACTTC. It specifies CSASGVSGSYEQYF. The chain recombines TRBV20-1 with TRBJ2-7, with 9 nucleotides matching TRBD2. There are 14 residues in the CDR3. Germline V gives CDR1 DFQATT, CDR2 SNEGSKA (reference sequence). Trimming removed 3 bases from V and 3 bases from J; junction bases left unmatched: 6.

This clonotype was seen at least ten times. The genes are TRBV6-5 and TRBJ2-2; D gene uncertain. This CDR3 contains 16 residues. Trimming took 6 bases from V and 6 from J, leaving 20 bases between them. The germline V gene has CDR1 MNHEY and CDR2 SVGAGI. In DNA form, the CDR3 reads TGTGCCAGCAGCAACTCTAGGTTTGGAGTGGCCGGGGAGCTGTTTTTT. Protein sequence: CASSNSRFGVAGELFF.

This clonotype was counted between two and nine times. The chain uses TRBV12-3 or TRBV12-4 and TRBJ2-2; the D is unclear. V was pared by 3 bases and J by 7 bases, with 9 bases between. CDR3 length: 13 amino acids. The CDR3 DNA sequence: TGTGCCAGCAGTTTTACAGATTACGGGGAGCTGTTTTTT. Protein sequence: CASSFTDYGELFF.

For this clonotype: A much larger clonotype is one base distant, so this may be a read error. The gene calls are TRBV10-3 and TRBJ2-1, with TRBD2 matching over 9 bases. The V gene's germline CDR1 is ENHRY and CDR2 SYGVKD. CDR3 length: 15 residues. CDR3 region: CAISEAGGAYNELFF. In DNA form, the CDR3 reads TGTGCCATCAGTGAGGCGGGGGGGGCCTACAATGAGCTGTTCTTC.

This clonotype was counted ten times or more. This rearrangement joins TRBV10-2 to TRBJ2-3, with TRBD2 identical over 9 bases. Per germline, CDR1 WSHSY and CDR2 SAAADI. The length of the CDR3 is 15 residues. The V and J ends lost 5 bases and 5 bases, in that order; junction bases with no gene match: 8. This CDR3 is CASSLPGLARDTQYF. CDR3 bases: TGCGCCAGCAGTTTACCGGGACTAGCAAGAGATACGCAGTATTTT.

At least ten counts were recorded for this clonotype. J is TRBJ2-7 and V is TRBV5-1, with D perhaps TRBD1 or TRBD2 (7 bases each). Germline values: CDR1 SGHRS, CDR2 YFSETQ. This CDR3 is 15 amino acids long. The V gene lost 3 bases and the J gene lost 6 bases, with 19 bases spanning the gap. In nucleotides, the CDR3 is TGCGCCAGCAGCTATTCCCAGGGGGGGGCTGTCGAGCAGTACTTC. It is translated as CASSYSQGGAVEQYF.